This T cell receptor beta chain stems from a study of cytomegalovirus exposure and HLA in healthy donors (dated by TCRdb to 2017 to 2019). In terms of the full investigation: An earlier analysis of more than 550 of the donors reported approximately 300 Gb of sequence data and 95 million to 120 million unique TCR beta sequences obtained from approximately 180 million T cells. An early release that covered more than 550 HLA-typed donors contained 250 to 350 gigabases of sequencing data and 75 million to 100 million unique TCR sequences. The genetic ancestry cluster associated with self-reported Caucasian donors included 81% of the roughly 390 genotyped donors. The study was designed to test whether signatures of past pathogen exposure could be identified by cataloging public T cell receptors. The study profiled the T cell repertoires of more than 500 subjects by immunosequencing and related them to cytomegalovirus serostatus. In addition to the first cohort of 666 subjects, a separate validation cohort of around 110 different subjects was used. The study combined high-throughput TCR immunosequencing, statistical association of individual TCRs with disease status, and machine learning to predict cytomegalovirus infection status. A later analysis re-examined previously published TCR beta repertoires from over 500 donors and added high-resolution HLA genotyping to investigate patterns of TCR occurrence. The later analysis used no new phenotypic data to find candidate immune exposures, relying instead on TCR beta sequences and their occurrence across donors. In an earlier analysis of around 540 of the donors, high-throughput TCR beta sequencing was used to judge whether each TCR beta V gene segment behaved as functional or pseudogenic. Donor age, sex, ethnicity and CMV serostatus were compiled together with the repertoire data. A later genetic analysis used genome-wide SNP genotypes for about three fifths of the 666 donors, treating that subset as a discovery cohort. Every discovery cohort repertoire had been produced on one sequencing platform. Both class I and class II loci were covered by HLA typing, at four-digit resolution. Typing coverage differed by locus: A, B, C, DRB1 and DQB1 were typed in roughly 620-630 donors, DQA1 in 522, DPA1 in over 600, and DPB1 in roughly 470. Roughly 5 DR-DQ haplotypes were handled as single units for association and clustering, since linkage in the cohort was strong. Across some 400 genotyped donors of the cohort, an average of approximately 220,000 unique TCR beta nucleotide sequences per donor were sequenced, and 15% to 20% of those sequences were non-productive.

The paper as a whole reports these results and caveats: The authors suggested that the approach could potentially be generalized to other disease states and immunological phenotypes. CMV serostatus was the only immune exposure information available for the cohort. Compared with equally common non-associated chains, HLA-associated TCR beta chains in a later analysis were more clonally expanded and had lower generation probabilities. The cohort was sequenced for TCR beta chains only, and without alpha or paired-chain data the features that could be detected were limited. Roughly uniform sequencing depth across donors was assumed in presence/absence analyses, although this assumption may not hold. Several of the top co-occurrence clusters appeared to be linked to parvovirus B19, influenza, CMV and Epstein-Barr virus, according to a later analysis. In a later analysis, the rate of TCR association differed among HLA loci, with DRB1 alleles having the most associated TCRs and HLA-C alleles having the fewest. In vitro tests confirmed that a few of the cytomegalovirus-associated TCR beta chains recognize cytomegalovirus antigens. The classifier was reported to diagnose cytomegalovirus status with high specificity and sensitivity in both the original cohort and the validation cohort. HLA typing was unavailable for some donors at each locus, so association tests used only the typed subset. According to a later genetic analysis, donors in an Asian-associated ancestry cluster had fewer N-insertions in productive TCRs than the roughly 700-donor mean. A later analysis associated 15,000 or so TCR beta sequences with specific HLA alleles at a false discovery rate of 0.05. An association between a missense DCLRE1C variant and V-gene and J-gene trimming of TCR beta chains was found in a later genetic analysis and replicated in an independent cohort. Because counts were too low, more than 15 rarely observed V segments, including chromosome 9 orphons, were excluded from the earlier analysis of several hundred of the donors. Most CMV-associated TCR beta chains appeared to be HLA-restricted in a later analysis, and the HLA associations seemed to be driven largely by CMV exposure. Most TCR sequences were seen in very few donors, while some public TCRs were found in many individuals. A further reported finding was that TCR beta sequences accurately predicted the HLA-A and HLA-B alleles for most subjects in the first cohort. Linkage disequilibrium might explain the correlated functional status among segregating V segments, but an unknown experimental factor could not be excluded. A total of fewer than 200 TCR beta chains were listed by the study as associated with cytomegalovirus. A cluster of highly shared sequence variants was judged likely to be a technical artifact of the sequencing pipeline. In an earlier analysis of 587 of the donors, most TCR beta V segments appeared in productive rearrangements about 87% or about 30% of the time, broadly matching IMGT annotations. The 87-base-pair reads could not distinguish some IMGT-functional V segments, including TRBV6-2 and TRBV6-3, so those segments were excluded. Assigning TCR associations to individual alleles was difficult when HLA alleles, especially DR and DQ, strongly co-occurred.

About this clone: This clone's antigen is unknown. No per-base quality is available; no much larger clone lies one base away.

The cohort was made up of approximately 700 healthy bone marrow donors. Cohort members were all nominally healthy when sampled, although unrecorded immune exposures were likely present. The donor was CMV seronegative and belonged to the group of more than 300 seronegative cohort members. A peripheral blood sample was collected from each donor, and TCR beta sequencing was performed on peripheral blood mononuclear cells. The Qiagen DNeasy Blood Extraction Kit was used to extract genomic DNA from the blood cell samples. The CDR3, from cysteine to phenylalanine, totals 16 residues. The only DNA kept is the CDR3, 48 bases in frame from the first base. The CDR1 and CDR2 encoded by the germline V gene (reference sequence) are SEHNR and FQNEAQ. A distance of 16 bases separates the germline ends of V and J, which lose 6 bases and 2 bases respectively. Libraries were prepared through the immunoSEQ multiplex PCR assay. For the multiplex PCR, a mixture combining 60 forward primers for TCR Vbeta segments and 13 reverse primers for TCR Jbeta segments was used. A multiplex PCR assay on genomic DNA amplified the CDR3 region of rearranged TCR beta genes. On the Illumina HiSeq System, the amplified TCR beta libraries were sequenced as 87-base-pair reads. The authors processed their data as follows. A later analysis tallied roughly 76 million unique TCR beta chains across the roughly 610 repertoires, and about 10 million of those chains were shared by two or more donors. Raw reads were error-corrected and collapsed into unique sequences with a nearest-neighbor algorithm that merged closely related sequences to remove PCR and sequencing errors. V, D and J gene segments were assigned by aligning CDR3 sequences to IMGT reference sequences. For a sequence to be retained, a match of at least six nucleotides was required to both a V gene segment and a J gene segment. Rearrangements were classified as productive when the CDR3 lacked stop codons and remained in frame with V and J, and all other rearrangements were classified as non-productive. Following IMGT convention, CDR3 was defined as the stretch from the second conserved V-encoded cysteine up to the conserved J-encoded phenylalanine. Sequences without an unambiguous match to a single V gene segment were excluded from the earlier analysis of a few hundred of the donors. In an earlier analysis of approximately 500 of the donors, a V segment was called functional when productive rearrangements were above 56.7%, and segregating when the standard deviation between donors exceeded 5%. A statistical classification framework was developed to diagnose cytomegalovirus status using the catalog of TCR beta chain sequences. A later analysis assigned V and J genes by comparing TCR nucleotide sequences with IMGT/GENE-DB human TR gene sequences. Using the TCRdist pipeline, a later analysis assigned CDR3 sequences along with most-parsimonious VDJ recombination scenarios. A later analysis defined each TCR beta chain by its CDR3 amino acid sequence plus V-gene family, and excluded reads lacking a unique V-gene family. To address suspected cross-contamination and a sequencing artifact, a later analysis removed a few hundred highly shared, low-generation-probability nucleotide sequences. In a later analysis, a clonal expansion index for each public chain was calculated from normalized within-repertoire ranks of inferred template counts. A later analysis computed generation probabilities with a VDJ recombination model fitted to out-of-frame rearrangements, and checked the results against IGoR. In a later analysis, hypergeometric tests were used to score TCR-TCR, TCR-HLA and TCR-CMV co-occurrence, with a repertoire-size bias correction applied to TCR pairs. False discovery rates were estimated in a later analysis by permuting HLA or CMV assignments 20 times. In a later analysis, co-occurring TCRs were grouped using DBSCAN, with TCRdist sequence similarity added in when clustering inside HLA-allele-positive subsets. For co-occurrence clustering, repertoires with fewer than 30,000 or more than 120,000 public chains were excluded, along with five repertoires with anomalous nucleotide sharing. Sourced from immuneACCESS, this table was stored by TCRdb with only in-frame sequences that have V and J called. A share of the clones is absent; for the studies checked, an unresolved V gene accounts for under half, and the remainder has no known explanation. The V and J calls and clone size were taken over from that table, and D and trimming were inferred from the DNA. Present in this sample are about 160,000 clones, around 74% of which were seen just once. The ten largest make up under 2.5% of the sample.

The TCR sequence derives from a female donor in good health and CMV-seronegative. Source material: PBMCs. The chain is made from TRBV7-9 and TRBJ2-2; the D gene cannot be named for sure. CDR3 loop: CASSFNLQRNTGELFF. In nucleotide form, the sequence is TGTGCCAGCAGTTTCAATCTCCAGCGTAACACCGGGGAGCTGTTTTTT.